The entry below describes one TCR beta chain. Its specificity is not known. A junction boundary mismatches the germline segment, possibly from a read error. This entry belongs to a study of T-cell memory formation after mild COVID-19. General study findings and limits: Pre-infection memory already had some responding clones, implying cross-reactive memory joined. Contracting clones from day 15 to 85 had balanced CD4/CD8; later expanders favoured CD4+.

The authors produced TCR alpha and TCR beta cDNA libraries with sample barcodes and UMIs by 5'RACE using constant-segment primers. TCRdb reanalysed the 5' RACE reads using MiXCR and keeps one entry per CDR3 protein. This repertoire shows fewer than 250,000 distinct CDR3 sequences, about 11% found once; its top ten account for approximately 3%. This CDR3 has 12 amino acids. Germline V lookup: CDR1 DFQATT, CDR2 SNEGSKA (reference sequence). V is TRBV20-1 and J is TRBJ2-3, with 9 nucleotides matching TRBD2. The material sequenced was PBMCs or a T cell subset sorted from them (not recorded which). This TCR derives from a man aged 18 to 29 who had mild COVID-19 (a few samples of this study predate the infection). Cell type and time point are not known. The CDR3 protein is CSASGMTDTQYF. The CDR3 coding sequence is TGCAGCGCTAGCGGGATGACAGATACGCAGTATTTT.